These T cell receptor beta chains were read from a single sample in a study of shared clonotypes between healthy human individuals. Generated by immunoSEQ multiplex PCR, the TCRdb table keeps only in-frame clones and is missing some. The sample records about 380,000 clones, 96% being singletons. Source material: memory CD8+ T cells sorted from blood. The receptors stem from a man under 40 in good health. CDR3s include the opening cysteine and the closing phenylalanine or tryptophan. D genes are given only for firm matches. Clone size is given for some rows only: seen once, a few or many times, or a class if the clone is expanded.

>14|TRBV6-6|NA|TRBJ2-3|NA
TGTGCCAGCAGCCTCCTAGGCAGACTGGATACGCAGTATTTT
CASSLLGRLDTQYF
>17|TRBV28|TRBD2|TRBJ2-2|NA
TGTGCCAGCAGTTTACTGTATGCGGGAGGGCCGAACGGGGAGCTGTTTTTT
CASSLLYAGGPNGELFF
>15|TRBV7-2|TRBD1|TRBJ1-1|NA
TGTGCCAGCAGCTTCCAGACAGGGTGGAACACTGAAGCTTTCTTT
CASSFQTGWNTEAFF
>16|TRBV6-4|NA|TRBJ2-1|NA
TGTGCCAGCAGCGACCGAATAGGGACGGGAGTCAATGAGCAGTTCTTC
CASSDRIGTGVNEQFF
>14|TRBV5-6|NA|TRBJ1-6|NA
TGTGCCAGCAGCTTGGCAGGGGATAATTCACCCCTCCACTTT
CASSLAGDNSPLHF
>15|TRBV2|TRBD2|TRBJ2-5|NA
TGTGCCAGCAGTGCAATGGCGGGAGTCGTGAAGACCCAGTACTTC
CASSAMAGVVKTQYF
>14|TRBV4-2|NA|TRBJ1-1|NA
TGTGCCAGCAGCCAAGATGTAGGCACCACTGAAGCTTTCTTT
CASSQDVGTTEAFF
>17|TRBV4-2|TRBD2|TRBJ2-5|once
TGTGCCAGCAGCCTATTTGCGGTAGCGGGGTTAAGGGAGACCCAGTACTTC
CASSLFAVAGLRETQYF
>14|TRBV30|NA|TRBJ2-7|NA
TGTGCCTGGAGCGTCTGGGGCGTCTCCTACGAGCAGTACTTC
CAWSVWGVSYEQYF
>15|TRBV6-5|TRBD2|TRBJ2-5|NA
TGTGCCAGCAGTTCTAGCGGGAGGACGCAAGAGACCCAGTACTTC
CASSSSGRTQETQYF
>15|TRBV6-6|TRBD2|TRBJ2-4|NA
TGTGCCAGCAGCCCCTACGGGGGGGAGAAAAACATTCAGTACTTC
CASSPYGGEKNIQYF
>18|TRBV27|TRBD2|TRBJ2-7|NA
TGTGCCACTCGTAGGACTAGCGGGATCCCCCGAGGCTCCTACGAGCAGTACTTC
CATRRTSGIPRGSYEQYF
>16|TRBV7-9|TRBD1|TRBJ1-3|NA
TGTGCCAGCAGTCGGGGGACAGCACCCACTGGAAACACCATATATTTT
CASSRGTAPTGNTIYF
>14|TRBV4-1|NA|TRBJ2-3|NA
TGCGCCAGCAGCCAACTACTAGGAGCAGATACGCAGTATTTT
CASSQLLGADTQYF
>13|TRBV6-1|TRBD1|TRBJ2-7|NA
TGTGCCAGCAGTATCGACAGGGGGAATAATCTATACTTC
CASSIDRGNNLYF
>15|TRBV14|TRBD2|TRBJ2-5|NA
TGTGCCAGCAGCCCCCGACTAGCGGGAGTGGAGACCCAGTACTTC
CASSPRLAGVETQYF
>18|TRBV11-2|NA|TRBJ2-4|NA
TGTGCCAGCAGCTTAGTACCCCCGGGACACGTAGCCAAAAACATTCAGTACTTC
CASSLVPPGHVAKNIQYF
>13|TRBV11-3|NA|TRBJ2-3|once
TGTGCCACCGCTAGCCTCTTAAGGGATACGCAGTATTTT
CATASLLRDTQYF
>14|TRBV29-1|TRBD1|TRBJ1-1|once
TGCAGCGTCAACCGGGACAGGACCGACACTGAAGCTTTCTTT
CSVNRDRTDTEAFF
>17|TRBV10-3|TRBD1|TRBJ2-7|NA
TGTGCCATCAGTGATTACTCCTGGGACAGGCGAGCCTACGAGCAGTACTTC
CAISDYSWDRRAYEQYF
>13|TRBV7-2|NA|TRBJ2-4|NA
TGTGCCAGCAGCTTCGGCGGAAAAAACATTCAGTACTTC
CASSFGGKNIQYF
>16|TRBV4-1|NA|TRBJ1-4|NA
TGCGCCAGCAGCCAAGGGTCGGGGAGGACTAATGAAAAACTGTTTTTT
CASSQGSGRTNEKLFF
>14|TRBV4-1|NA|TRBJ2-7|NA
TGCGCCAGCAGCCAACCGGACAGTACCTACGAGCAGTACTTC
CASSQPDSTYEQYF
>16|TRBV7-2|TRBD2|TRBJ2-5|once
TGTGCCAGCAGCTTAGTCCTAGCGGGTCTCCAAGAGACCCAGTACTTC
CASSLVLAGLQETQYF
>15|TRBV5-1|NA|TRBJ2-2|NA
TGCGCCAGCAGCCCCTGGACTACGACGGCCGGGGAGCTGTTTTTT
CASSPWTTTAGELFF
>14|TRBV5-6|NA|TRBJ2-5|NA
TGTGCCAGCAGCTTTCTAAACGGTGAAGAGACCCAGTACTTC
CASSFLNGEETQYF
>14|TRBV4-1|NA|TRBJ2-5|once
TGCGCCAGCAGCCGAAGGACGATCCAAGAGACCCAGTACTTC
CASSRRTIQETQYF
>12|TRBV11-2|NA|TRBJ2-7|NA
TGTGCCAGCAGCTTATACGGCTACGAGCAGTACTTC
CASSLYGYEQYF
>14|TRBV19|NA|TRBJ2-3|NA
TGTGCCAGTAGTATAGGTCAGGGCACAGATACGCAGTATTTT
CASSIGQGTDTQYF
>16|TRBV6-1|TRBD1|TRBJ1-3|NA
TGTGCCAGCAGTGATGGACAGGGGCGCTCTGGAAACACCATATATTTT
CASSDGQGRSGNTIYF
>14|TRBV29-1|TRBD1|TRBJ2-7|NA
TGCAGCGCCTTTTCAGGGGGCAGCGCCTACGAGCAGTACTTC
CSAFSGGSAYEQYF
>16|TRBV11-2|TRBD2|TRBJ2-1|NA
TGTGCCAGCAGCTTATCACTAGCGGGAATTCTGGGCGAGCAGTTCTTC
CASSLSLAGILGEQFF
>13|TRBV2|TRBD1|TRBJ1-2|once
TGTGCCAGCAGCGTGACAGGGTTGGGTGGCTACACCTTC
CASSVTGLGGYTF
>14|TRBV5-1|NA|TRBJ2-7|once
TGCGCCAGCAGCTTGGTTGGGGGGCTGAGCGAGCAGTACTTC
CASSLVGGLSEQYF
>14|TRBV23-1|TRBD2|TRBJ2-3|NA
TGCGCCAGCAGTTGGACTAGCGGGAGAGATACGCAGTATTTT
CASSWTSGRDTQYF
>16|TRBV6-5|TRBD2|TRBJ2-1|NA
TGTGCCAGCAGTTACTCGAAACTAGCGGTCTACAATGAGCAGTTCTTC
CASSYSKLAVYNEQFF
>13|TRBV30|NA|TRBJ2-3|NA
TGTGCCTGGAGTGTCGCCTTTGGAGATACGCAGTATTTT
CAWSVAFGDTQYF
>15|TRBV5-1|TRBD1|TRBJ1-1|NA
TGCGCCAGCAGCGCAGAGGACAGGGCCAACACTGAAGCTTTCTTT
CASSAEDRANTEAFF
>17|TRBV5-1|TRBD2|TRBJ2-3|NA
TGCGCCAGCAGCTTGAGGTCCAAGCGGGGGCTCACAGATACGCAGTATTTT
CASSLRSKRGLTDTQYF
>12|TRBV29-1|NA|TRBJ2-7|NA
TGCAGCGTTGAGGTTGAGGGCCAGGAGCAGTACTTC
CSVEVEGQEQYF
>16|TRBV4-2|TRBD1|TRBJ1-2|NA
TGTGCCAGCAGCCAAGAGGGGACAGCAATTAACTATGGCTACACCTTC
CASSQEGTAINYGYTF
>17|TRBV6-1|NA|TRBJ1-1|NA
TGTGCCAGCAGTGACCGAGGTCGTCCGGACCCGAACACTGAAGCTTTCTTT
CASSDRGRPDPNTEAFF
>14|TRBV7-3|TRBD2|TRBJ2-7|NA
TGTGCCAGCAGCAGACTAGCGGGAGGAGACGAGCAGTACTTC
CASSRLAGGDEQYF
>15|TRBV5-6|TRBD1|TRBJ1-5|NA
TGTGCCAGCAGCACCACGGGACAGACCAATCAGCCCCAGCATTTT
CASSTTGQTNQPQHF
>13|TRBV5-5|NA|TRBJ1-1|NA
TGTGCCAGCAGCTTCCGGGCTAACACTGAAGCTTTCTTT
CASSFRANTEAFF
>13|TRBV28|NA|TRBJ2-7|NA
TGTGCCAGCAGTTCCGCGGGATCCTACGAGCAGTACTTC
CASSSAGSYEQYF
>15|TRBV7-9|TRBD1|TRBJ1-4|NA
TGTGCCAGCAGCACCCGACAGGGAACAAATGAAAAACTGTTTTTT
CASSTRQGTNEKLFF
>15|TRBV5-6|TRBD1|TRBJ1-6|NA
TGTGCCAGCAGCTTGGGTGACAGGGGTGGATCACCCCTCCACTTT
CASSLGDRGGSPLHF
>14|TRBV7-3|NA|TRBJ2-2|NA
TGTGCCAGCAGCTCCGAACTTAGGGACGGGGAGCTGTTTTTT
CASSSELRDGELFF
>13|TRBV25-1|NA|TRBJ2-1|NA
TGTGCCAGCAGTCCCCCAATAGGTGAGGGGCAGTTCTTC
CASSPPIGEGQFF
>13|TRBV19|TRBD2|TRBJ2-5|NA
TGTGCCAGTAGTATCGGAGCGGGAAGGACCCAGTACTTC
CASSIGAGRTQYF